Given below is one TCR beta chain in context. Its cognate antigen has yet to be identified. Base qualities are not provided; no much larger clone lies one nucleotide away. TCRbeta CDR3 regions were amplified from genomic DNA by means of the immunoSEQ Assay, a bias-controlled multiplex PCR. Under the source paper's analysis protocol: Nucleated cell counts per sample were estimated from amplification of reference gene primers within the assay. To quantify the absolute abundance of each unique TCRbeta CDR3 rearrangement, sequence reads were collapsed and filtered. For each sample, productive Simpson clonality was calculated as the square root of Simpson's diversity index across productive rearrangements. This is the immuneACCESS table as TCRdb keeps it, with only in-frame sequences that have V and J called. A part of the clones is gone; compared with another copy, unresolved V genes explain less than half, and the rest is unexplained. V and J calls and clone size are copied from that table; D and trimming were computed from the DNA. A total of around 150,000 clones appear in this sample, 75% to 90% of them only once. The top ten clones comprise nearly 3.5% of the sample.

This sample stems from a study of blood T cell repertoires in COVID-19 (dated by TCRdb to the early 2020s). For the study in its entirety: Samples covering the acute and convalescent phases of COVID-19 were provided by collaborators in the United States, Italy and Spain. The samples were drawn from the first 160 participants of the ongoing ImmuneRACE study and from 950 to 1,500 subjects provided by 6 global collaborators. Where available, HLA class I and class II types were obtained from metadata supplied by the sample provider rather than from assay-based typing. The sample metadata nearly always contained a de-identified subject ID, COVID-19 status, age in years and sex. The material from the prospective study consisted of cDNA or gDNA derived from T cells, B-cell-depleted T cells, or PBMCs. Subjects who had been exposed to COVID-19, were actively infected with it, or had recovered from it provided the deeply sampled blood TCRbeta repertoires that made up the dataset. The repertoires were released in a freely available public database intended as a resource for research on the immune response to SARS-CoV-2. The paper as a whole reports these results and caveats: Clinical and demographic metadata were provided uncurated, with the amount varying by source and participant.

Participants in the prospective study were enrolled through a virtual design, were aged about 18 to 90 years, and lived in some 24 United States geographic areas. In the prospective study, participants were assigned to cohorts based on the clinical history participants reported in a screening survey and a study questionnaire. For ImmuneRACE Cohort 3, a participant was defined as recovered based on two consecutive negative NP/OP PCR tests, clearance by a healthcare professional, or resolution of symptoms. Mobile phlebotomists in the prospective study collected whole blood, serum and a nasopharyngeal or oropharyngeal swab from every participant. Participants in the prospective study had the option to provide additional blood draws and questionnaires over an approximately 2-month period. Prospective study blood samples were shipped either frozen or at room temperature before DNA extraction. CDR1 and CDR2 (WNHNN, SYGVQD) derive from the germline V gene (reference sequence). The junction shows trimming of 8 bases on V and 2 bases on J, and the gene matches do not reach 3 bases of it. Counted from cysteine to phenylalanine, this CDR3 has 13 amino acids. The only DNA kept is the CDR3, 39 bases in frame from the first base.

The V and J segments used are TRBV10-1 and TRBJ2-4; 7 nucleotides in the junction match TRBD2. Sequenced input: PBMCs or T cells enriched from blood (not recorded which). The receptor was isolated from a woman aged 55-69 years who had recovered from COVID-19. Here the CDR3 is given as CASGGGTKNIQYF. The sequenced DNA is TGCGCCAGCGGCGGGGGAACCAAAAACATTCAGTACTTC.